Reported below is one T cell receptor (beta chain). This sample is drawn from a study of blood T cell repertoires in COVID-19. Overall study: COVID-19 samples, acute and convalescent, were from the United States, Italy and Spain. In each case, the material was cDNA or gDNA derived from T cells, B-cell-depleted T cells, or PBMCs.

Method: immunoSEQ multiplex PCR; TCRdb's copy keeps in-frame clones and lacks some. Here the sample spans 200,000 to 250,000 clones, approximately 85% being singletons. Those enrolled, adults aged 18 to 89 years, came from fewer than 25 US areas. Trimming stripped 2 bases from V and 6 bases from J, with 17 bases between. CDR3 length: 14 amino acids. From germline, CDR1 is GTSNPN and CDR2 SVGIG (reference sequence). The source is a woman aged 50 to 60 with acute COVID-19. Sequenced: PBMCs or T cells enriched from blood (not recorded which). The rearrangement uses TRBV30 and TRBJ2-7, with TRBD2 as a possible D gene (6 bases). CDR3 DNA: TGTGCCTGGAGTTTTTTACGGAGGGAAGGCGAGCAGTACTTC. It codes for CAWSFLRREGEQYF.